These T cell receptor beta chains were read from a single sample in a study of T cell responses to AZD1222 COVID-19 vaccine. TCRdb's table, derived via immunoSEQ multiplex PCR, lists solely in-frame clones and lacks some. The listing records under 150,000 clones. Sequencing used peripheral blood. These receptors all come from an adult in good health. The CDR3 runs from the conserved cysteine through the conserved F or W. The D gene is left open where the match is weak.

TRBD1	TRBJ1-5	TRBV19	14	TGTGCCAGTAGTATCGACAGGGGAGGGCAGCCCCAGCATTTT	CASSIDRGGQPQHF
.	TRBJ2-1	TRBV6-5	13	TGTGCCAGCAGCTGGGGCAGGGACAATGAGCAGTTCTTC	CASSWGRDNEQFF
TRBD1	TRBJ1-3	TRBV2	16	TGTGCCAGCAGTGACCCCGGGACAGTCTCTGGAAACACCATATATTTT	CASSDPGTVSGNTIYF
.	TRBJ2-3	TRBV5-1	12	TGCGCCAGCAGCTTCGACACAGATACGCAGTATTTT	CASSFDTDTQYF
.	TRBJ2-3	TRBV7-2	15	TGTGCCAGCAGCTTAGCGGGGGGAGTGTTAGATACGCAGTATTTT	CASSLAGGVLDTQYF
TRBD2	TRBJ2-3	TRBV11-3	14	TGTGCCAGCAAGGAGCGGGGGCACACAGATACGCAGTATTTT	CASKERGHTDTQYF
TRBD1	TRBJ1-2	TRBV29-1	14	TGCAGCGTTGGGGACAGGGGCGCTAACTATGGCTACACCTTC	CSVGDRGANYGYTF
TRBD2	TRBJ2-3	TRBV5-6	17	TGTGCCAGCAGCTTGGTGACTAGCGGGTCTAGCACAGATACGCAGTATTTT	CASSLVTSGSSTDTQYF
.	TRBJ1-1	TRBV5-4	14	TGTGCCAGCAGCGGGGGACGGCTTAACACTGAAGCTTTCTTT	CASSGGRLNTEAFF
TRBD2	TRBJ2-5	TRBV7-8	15	TGTGCCAGCAGCTTTACTAGCGGCTTCCAAGAGACCCAGTACTTC	CASSFTSGFQETQYF
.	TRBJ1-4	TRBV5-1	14	TGCGCCAGCAGCTTAACCCGGGGGGTTGAAAAACTGTTTTTT	CASSLTRGVEKLFF
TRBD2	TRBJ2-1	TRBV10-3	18	TGTGCCATCAGTTCGACTAGCGGGGGCCGCACTGCCTACAATGAGCAGTTCTTC	CAISSTSGGRTAYNEQFF
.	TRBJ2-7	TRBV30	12	TGTGCCTGGAGTGGGGGGCTTCACGAGCAGTACTTC	CAWSGGLHEQYF
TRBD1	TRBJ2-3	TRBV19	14	TGTGCCAGTAGCTACCGGGACAGGGAAGATACGCAGTATTTT	CASSYRDREDTQYF
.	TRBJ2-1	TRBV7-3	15	TGTGCCAGCAGCTTTTCTAGCCCCAAGGGCAATGAGCAGTTCTTC	CASSFSSPKGNEQFF
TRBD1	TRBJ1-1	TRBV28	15	TGTGCCAGCAGTTTATGGCGTACAGGGGGCACTGAAGCTTTCTTT	CASSLWRTGGTEAFF
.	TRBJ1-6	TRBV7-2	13	TGTGCCAGCAGCTTAGGGCCGAATTCACCCCTCCACTTT	CASSLGPNSPLHF
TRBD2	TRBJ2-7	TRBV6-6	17	TGTGCCAGCAGCCGAACTCTAGCGGGGGGAAACTCCTACGAGCAGTACTTC	CASSRTLAGGNSYEQYF
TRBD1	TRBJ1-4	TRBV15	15	TGTGCCACCAGCCCCAGAGACAGGACAGGTGAAAAACTGTTTTTT	CATSPRDRTGEKLFF
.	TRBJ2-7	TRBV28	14	TGTGCCAGCAGCACCCCCGGACCAGGGTACGAGCAGTACTTC	CASSTPGPGYEQYF
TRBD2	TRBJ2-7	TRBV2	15	TGTGCCAGCAGTGAAGGGATCGCGGGGGGCGGGGAGCAGTACTTC	CASSEGIAGGGEQYF
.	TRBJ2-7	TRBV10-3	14	TGTGCCATCAGTGGGACATCAAGCTCCTACGAGCAGTACTTC	CAISGTSSSYEQYF
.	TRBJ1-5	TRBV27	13	TGTGCCAGCAGTCAGGGAAGCAATCAGCCCCAGCATTTT	CASSQGSNQPQHF